These 27 T cell receptor beta chains came from one sample sequenced in a study of blood T cell repertoires in COVID-19. TCRdb keeps only in-frame clones here, not all; method: immunoSEQ multiplex PCR. Among about 120,000 clones, about nine tenths were seen once, and the ten largest hold under 4.5%. The sample comprised peripheral blood. These receptors all come from a man aged 50 to 59 with active COVID-19.

This clone was seen once. This chain connects TRBV11-3 to TRBJ1-1; TRBD1 agrees at 10 bases. Trimming took 5 bases from V and 4 from J; bases not matched to a gene: 7. This CDR3 has 15 amino acids. CDR1 and CDR2 (germline): SGHNT, YENEEA. The CDR3 nucleotides are TGTGCCAGCAGCGACACGGGACAGGGGACCACTGAAGCTTTCTTT. Protein sequence: CASSDTGQGTTEAFF. The full variable domain, its missing parts supplied by reference TRBV11-3 and TRBJ1-1, is EAGVVQSPRYKIIEKKQPVAFWCNPISGHNTLYWYLQNLGQGPELLIRYENEEAVDDSQLPKDRFSAERLKGVDSTLKIQPAELGDSAVYLCASSDTGQGTTEAFFGQGTRLTVV.

This clone came up many times. The genes are TRBV5-6 and TRBJ2-7; 8 bases agree with TRBD2. CDR1 is SGHDT and CDR2 is YYEEEE in the germline V gene. CDR3 size: 16 residues. Germline trimming cut 0 bases from V and 2 bases from J; bases unmatched to any gene: 7. CDR3 loop: CASSLERTSSPYEQYV. The CDR3 DNA sequence: TGTGCCAGCAGCTTGGAAAGGACTAGCTCTCCCTACGAGCAGTACGTC.

The chain links TRBV19 to TRBJ2-1; 9 bases align to TRBD2. Germline CDR1 is LNHDA and CDR2 is SQIVND (reference sequence). CDR3 size: 14 residues. Unmatched junction bases numbered 4, after V lost 6 bases and J lost 4 bases. In DNA, the CDR3 is TGTGCCAGTAGGGATAGCGGGAGTTACAATGAGCAGTTCTTC. Protein sequence: CASRDSGSYNEQFF.

The chain combines TRBV20-1 with TRBJ1-5, with 7 bases fitting TRBD1. V shed 5 bases, J shed 2 bases, and the junction held 3 bases outside the gene matches. The CDR3 totals 13 residues. Looked up from germline, CDR1 is DFQATT and CDR2 is SNEGSKA (reference sequence). The CDR3 bases are TGCAGTGCTGGTGGACAGGGCAATCAGCCCCAGCATTTT. Translated: CSAGGQGNQPQHF.

This chain links TRBV3-1 (or the pseudogene TRBV3-2) with TRBJ1-5; D possibly corresponds to TRBD1 (6 bases). CDR1 is LGHDT, CDR2 YNNKEL, per germline (reference sequence). The CDR3 has 14 residues. V shed 4 bases and J shed 0 bases, with 7 bases lying between them. This chain's CDR3 is CASSRTVSNQPQHF. Written as DNA, the CDR3 is TGTGCCAGCAGCCGGACAGTTAGCAATCAGCCCCAGCATTTT.

The rearrangement joins TRBV5-1 to TRBJ2-3, with 15 bases lining up with TRBD2. The junction had 9 bases not matched to a gene; V was cut back by 5 bases and J by 2 bases. The CDR3 contains 18 residues. CDR1 and CDR2 (germline): SGHRS, YFSETQ. CDR3 DNA: TGCGCCAGCAGTTCCGGCGGACTAGCGGGAGGGAACACAGATACGCAGTATTTT. This encodes CASSSGGLAGGNTDTQYF.

The CDR3 spells CASSWDRGWDIQYF. CDR3 nucleotide sequence: TGTGCCAGCAGCTGGGACAGGGGGTGGGACATTCAGTACTTC. The rearrangement joins TRBV5-6 to TRBJ2-4, with TRBD1 matching over 11 bases. Germline CDR1 is SGHDT and CDR2 is YYEEEE. With 3 bases clipped from V and 8 bases from J, the junction kept 4 bases outside the gene matches. The CDR3 extends over 14 amino acids. Full variable domain (outside the CDR3, taken from reference TRBV5-6 and TRBJ2-4): DAGVTQSPTHLIKTRGQQVTLRCSPKSGHDTVSWYQQALGQGPQFIFQYYEEEERQRGNFPDRFSGHQFPNYSSELNVNALLLGDSALYLCASSWDRGWDIQYFGAGTRLSVL.

The chain joins TRBV11-3 to TRBJ2-7, with a weak D call TRBD2 (5 bases). The CDR3 has 13 residues. Germline loops: CDR1 SGHNT, CDR2 YENEEA. Trimming took off 2 bases at V and 5 bases at J, with 10 bases between the two ends. The CDR3 here is CASSLPRRDEQYV. The CDR3 region has the DNA TGTGCCAGCAGCTTACCCAGGCGGGACGAGCAGTACGTC.

V and J are TRBV5-8 and TRBJ1-5; tentative D call: TRBD1 (5 bases). The V end was cut by 3 bases, the J end by 4 bases, with 14 bases between. The CDR3 is 15 amino acids. Per germline, CDR1 SGHTS and CDR2 YDEGEE. The CDR3 loop is CASSSSGTANQPQHF. The CDR3, as DNA: TGTGCCAGCAGCTCCTCTGGGACTGCTAATCAGCCCCAGCATTTT.

The chain uses TRBV21-1 and TRBJ2-7; the table gives TRBD2 as D, unverified against the DNA. TRBV21-1 is flagged as a pseudogene. CDR3 size: 13 residues. The CDR3 sequence: CASSNRGGGAKYV. CDR3 in DNA: TGTGCCAGCAGCAATAGGGGCGGGGGGGCGAAGTACGTC.

The chain has TRBV19 and TRBJ2-7; a weak D match, TRBD1 (6 bases). V dropped 6 bases and J dropped 4 bases, with 16 bases sitting between them. The CDR3 extends over 14 amino acids. The germline V gene has CDR1 LNHDA and CDR2 SQIVND (reference sequence). The CDR3 region has the DNA TGTGCCAGTAGGGGGACAATCAGGACTTACGAGCAGTACGTC. Its protein is CASRGTIRTYEQYV.

V gene TRBV6-5 combines with J gene TRBJ2-7; 7 bases agree with TRBD1. The germline V gene encodes CDR1 MNHEY and CDR2 SVGAGI. The CDR3 is 15 residues long. The J segment lost 2 bases and the V segment lost 6 bases, leaving 10 bases of the junction unmatched. The CDR3 region has the DNA TGTGCCAGCAGGCGTACCCAGGGGGATGCCTACGAGCAGTACGTC. Its protein product is CASRRTQGDAYEQYV.

The V call is TRBV30, the J call TRBJ2-6, with D tentatively TRBD1 (6 bases). The CDR3 covers 14 residues. Per germline, CDR1 GTSNPN and CDR2 SVGIG (reference sequence). Trimming stripped 6 bases from V and 0 bases from J, with 9 bases between. CDR3 protein: CACRQVSGANVLTF. The CDR3 nucleotides read TGTGCCTGCAGACAGGTCTCTGGGGCCAACGTCCTGACTTTC.

The chain uses TRBV19 and TRBJ2-3, with 11 positions matching TRBD2. CDR3 length: 21 residues. V shed 6 bases and J 5 bases; nucleotides not matched to a gene: 25. The germline V gene encodes CDR1 LNHDA and CDR2 SQIVND (reference sequence). CDR3: CASSARGSGRALEIRGDTQYF. For the CDR3, the DNA is TGTGCCAGTAGCGCTAGGGGTAGCGGGAGGGCCCTGGAGATACGTGGAGATACGCAGTATTTT.

The genes are TRBV6-1 and TRBJ1-5; TRBD1 is a possible D gene (5 bases). CDR3 length equals 15 residues. With 3 bases removed from V and 5 bases from J, the gap between germline ends came to 14 bases. Germline-derived CDR1 and CDR2 are MNHNS and SASEGT. CDR3 in amino acids: CASSDHRPRDQPQHF. In DNA, the CDR3 is TGTGCCAGCAGTGATCACAGGCCAAGGGATCAGCCCCAGCATTTT.

CDR3 DNA sequence: TGTGCCAGCAGCCGCCAACCCGGGAGGGAGCTGTTTTTT. Translation: CASSRQPGRELFF. The V call is TRBV21-1, the J call TRBJ2-2; TRBD2 is the table's D call, not checked against the DNA. TRBV21-1 is an annotated pseudogene. The CDR3 spans 13 residues.

This clone was found a few times. The chain couples TRBV24-1 to TRBJ2-3; 10 positions agree with TRBD2. V was clipped by 4 bases and J by 14 bases; unmatched bases: 5. The CDR3 consists of 12 residues. Germline-derived CDR1 and CDR2 are KGHDR and SFDVKD. The CDR3 protein is CATSDTGTSVYF. The CDR3 region has the DNA TGTGCCACCAGTGACACCGGGACTAGCGTGTATTTT.

The chain employs TRBV11-3 and TRBJ2-1; tentatively, D is TRBD2 (6 bases). The length of the CDR3 is 15 residues. Deletions cut 1 base from V and 8 bases from J, with 15 bases between. Germline loops: CDR1 SGHNT, CDR2 YENEEA. Here the CDR3 reads CASSLGGTGVDEQFF. The DNA of the CDR3 is TGTGCCAGCAGCTTAGGGGGGACGGGAGTCGATGAGCAGTTCTTC.

This clone was counted between two and nine times. The chain couples TRBV5-4 to TRBJ2-5, with unresolved D. The CDR3 consists of 15 residues. CDR1 and CDR2 from the germline V gene are SGHNT and YYREEE (reference sequence). The germline V and J ends were trimmed by 0 bases and 0 bases, with 9 bases remaining between them. The chain's CDR3 is CASSLDTLNQETQYF. CDR3 DNA sequence: TGTGCCAGCAGCTTGGACACACTAAACCAAGAGACCCAGTACTTC. The complete variable domain, with remaining parts taken from reference TRBV5-4 and TRBJ2-5, reads ETGVTQSPTHLIKTRGQQVTLRCSSQSGHNTVSWYQQALGQGPQFIFQYYREEENGRGNFPPRFSGLQFPNYSSELNVNALELDDSALYLCASSLDTLNQETQYFGPGTRLLVL.

This clone was seen a few times. The chain joins TRBV7-9 to TRBJ1-3; 7 bases are a match to TRBD1. Germline V lookup: CDR1 SEHNR, CDR2 FQNEAQ (reference sequence). The CDR3 runs to 14 residues. Losses at the gene ends were 11 bases for V and 0 bases for J; bases not matched to a gene: 7. CDR3 sequence (DNA): TGTGCCGCGAGACAGGGTAACTCTGGAAACACCATATATTTT. Translating it yields CAARQGNSGNTIYF.

The chain joins TRBV3-1 (or the pseudogene TRBV3-2) to TRBJ2-3, with 10 positions matching TRBD2. CDR1 is LGHDT, CDR2 YNNKEL, per germline (reference sequence). V lost 4 bases and J lost 3; bases outside the gene matches: 1. The CDR3 extends over 14 amino acids. CDR3 loop: CASSPSGGTDTQYF. For the CDR3, the DNA is TGTGCCAGCAGCCCTAGCGGGGGTACAGATACGCAGTATTTT.

The chain combines TRBV7-8 with TRBJ2-7, with TRBD1 as a possible D gene (5 bases). Germline V CDR1 and CDR2: SGHVS, FQNEAQ. The CDR3 loop spans 15 amino acids. The ends were cut back, 4 bases at V and 6 bases at J, with 19 bases in the middle. CDR3 protein: CASSWAPGSLGEQYF. CDR3 nucleotide sequence: TGTGCCAGCAGCTGGGCCCCAGGGTCCTTGGGCGAGCAGTACTTC.

V and J are TRBV11-2 and TRBJ2-2; 13 nucleotides agree with TRBD2. Germline CDR1 SGHAT, CDR2 FQNNGV. The CDR3 loop spans 17 amino acids. The junction had 8 bases not matched to a gene; V was cut back by 4 bases and J by 6 bases. CDR3 in amino acids: CASSSIGLAGVPGELFF. The DNA of the CDR3 is TGTGCCAGCAGCTCCATCGGACTAGCGGGGGTCCCCGGGGAGCTGTTTTTT.

The chain joins TRBV2 to TRBJ2-2; 9 nucleotides line up with TRBD1. Per the germline V gene, CDR1 is SNHLY and CDR2 is FYNNEI. The CDR3 has 16 amino acids. Trimming removed 3 bases from V and 3 bases from J; junction bases left unmatched: 5. In DNA, the CDR3 is TGTGCCAGCAGTGATACGACAGGGGGGTACACCGGGGAGCTGTTTTTT. This codes for CASSDTTGGYTGELFF. The variable domain in full, completed from reference TRBV2 and TRBJ2-2, reads EPEVTQTPSHQVTQMGQEVILRCVPISNHLYFYWYRQILGQKVEFLVSFYNNEISEKSEIFDDQFSVERPDGSNFTLKIRSTKLEDSAMYFCASSDTTGGYTGELFFGEGSRLTVL.

The rearrangement joins TRBV11-3 to TRBJ2-2; D call uncertain. The CDR3 length is 13 residues. V was shortened by 5 bases and J by 4 bases, with 8 bases between the two germline ends. Germline CDR1 reads SGHNT; CDR2 reads YENEEA. The CDR3 protein is CASSPLGTGELFF. As DNA, the CDR3 is TGTGCCAGCAGCCCACTCGGCACCGGGGAGCTGTTTTTT.

The chain links TRBV15 to TRBJ2-2; D possibly corresponds to TRBD1 (7 bases). Germline V gives CDR1 LNHNV, CDR2 YYDKDF (reference sequence). Trimming shortened V by 0 bases and J by 13 bases, and 21 bases separated the two germline ends. This CDR3 region has 16 residues. CDR3 DNA sequence: TGTGCCACCAGCAGAGATATTACAGGGGAGGCGGGGAGGCTGTTTTTT. Translated, it gives CATSRDITGEAGRLFF.

This clone appeared a single time. The genes are TRBV6-1 and TRBJ2-7; tentatively, D is TRBD2 (5 bases). Germline-derived CDR1 and CDR2 are MNHNS and SASEGT. Deletions cut 0 bases from V and 7 bases from J, with 13 bases between. The CDR3 loop spans 14 amino acids. The CDR3 nucleotides are TGTGCCAGCAGTGAAGCACCACTAGATCGGGAGCAGTACGTC. Its protein product is CASSEAPLDREQYV.